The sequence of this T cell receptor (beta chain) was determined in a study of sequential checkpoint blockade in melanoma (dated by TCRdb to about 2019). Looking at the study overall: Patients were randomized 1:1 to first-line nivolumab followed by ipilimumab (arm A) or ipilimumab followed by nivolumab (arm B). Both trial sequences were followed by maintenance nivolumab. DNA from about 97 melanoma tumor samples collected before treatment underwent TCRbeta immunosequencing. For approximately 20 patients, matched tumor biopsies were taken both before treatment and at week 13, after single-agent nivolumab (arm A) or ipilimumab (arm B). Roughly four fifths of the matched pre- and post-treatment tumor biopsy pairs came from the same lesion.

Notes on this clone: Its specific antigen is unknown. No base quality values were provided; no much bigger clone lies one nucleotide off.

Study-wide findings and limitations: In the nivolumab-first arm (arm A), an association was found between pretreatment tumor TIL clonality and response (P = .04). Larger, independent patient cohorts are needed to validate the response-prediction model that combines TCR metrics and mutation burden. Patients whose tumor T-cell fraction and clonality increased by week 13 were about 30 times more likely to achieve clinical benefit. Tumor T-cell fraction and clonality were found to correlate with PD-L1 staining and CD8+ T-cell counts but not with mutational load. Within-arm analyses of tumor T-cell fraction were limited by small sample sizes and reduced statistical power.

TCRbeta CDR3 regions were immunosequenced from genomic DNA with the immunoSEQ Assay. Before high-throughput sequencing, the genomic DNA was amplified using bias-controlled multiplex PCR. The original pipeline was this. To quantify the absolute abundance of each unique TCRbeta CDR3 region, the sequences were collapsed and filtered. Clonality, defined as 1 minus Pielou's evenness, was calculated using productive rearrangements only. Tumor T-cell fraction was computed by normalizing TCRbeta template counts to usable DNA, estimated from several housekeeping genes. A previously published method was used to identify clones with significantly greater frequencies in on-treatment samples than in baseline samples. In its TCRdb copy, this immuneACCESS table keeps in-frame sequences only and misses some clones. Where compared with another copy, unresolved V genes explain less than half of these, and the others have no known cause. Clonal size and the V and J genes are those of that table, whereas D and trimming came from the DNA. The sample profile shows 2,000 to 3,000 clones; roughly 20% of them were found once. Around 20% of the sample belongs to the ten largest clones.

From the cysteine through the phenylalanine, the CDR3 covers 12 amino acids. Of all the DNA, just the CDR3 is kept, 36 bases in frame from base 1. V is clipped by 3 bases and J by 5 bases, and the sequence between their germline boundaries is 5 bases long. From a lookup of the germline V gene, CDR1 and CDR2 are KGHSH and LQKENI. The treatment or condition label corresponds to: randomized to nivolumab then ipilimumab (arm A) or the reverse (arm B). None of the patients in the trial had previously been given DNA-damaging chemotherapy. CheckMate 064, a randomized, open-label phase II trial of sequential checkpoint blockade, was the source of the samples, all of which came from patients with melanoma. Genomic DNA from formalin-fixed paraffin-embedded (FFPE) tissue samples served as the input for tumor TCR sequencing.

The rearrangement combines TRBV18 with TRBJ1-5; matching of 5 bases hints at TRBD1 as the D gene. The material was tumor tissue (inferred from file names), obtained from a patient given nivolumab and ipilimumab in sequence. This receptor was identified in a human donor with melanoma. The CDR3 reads CASSPGDQPQHF. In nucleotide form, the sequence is TGTGCCAGCTCACCGGGGGATCAGCCCCAGCATTTT. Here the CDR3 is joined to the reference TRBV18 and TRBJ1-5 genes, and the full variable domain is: NAGVMQNPRHLVRRRGQEARLRCSPMKGHSHVYWYRQLPEEGLKFMVYLQKENIIDESGMPKERFSAEFPKEGPSILRIQQVVRGDSAAYFCASSPGDQPQHFGDGTRLSIL.